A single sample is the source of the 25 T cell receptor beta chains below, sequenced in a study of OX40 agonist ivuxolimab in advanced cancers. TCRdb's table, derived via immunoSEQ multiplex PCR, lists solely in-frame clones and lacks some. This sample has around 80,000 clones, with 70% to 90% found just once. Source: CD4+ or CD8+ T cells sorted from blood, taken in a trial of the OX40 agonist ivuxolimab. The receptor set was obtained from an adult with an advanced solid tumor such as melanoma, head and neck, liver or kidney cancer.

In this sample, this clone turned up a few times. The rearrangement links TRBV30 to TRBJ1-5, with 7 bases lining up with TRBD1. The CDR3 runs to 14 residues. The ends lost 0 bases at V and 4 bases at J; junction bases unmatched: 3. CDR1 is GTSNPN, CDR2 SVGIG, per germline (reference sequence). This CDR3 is CAWSVLGQNQPQHF. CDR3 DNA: TGTGCCTGGAGTGTACTGGGACAGAATCAGCCCCAGCATTTT. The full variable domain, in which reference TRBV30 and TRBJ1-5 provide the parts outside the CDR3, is SQTIHQWPATLVQPVGSPLSLECTVEGTSNPNLYWYRQAAGRGLQLLFYSVGIGQISSEVPQNLSASRPQDRQFILSSKKLLLSDSGFYLCAWSVLGQNQPQHFGDGTRLSIL.

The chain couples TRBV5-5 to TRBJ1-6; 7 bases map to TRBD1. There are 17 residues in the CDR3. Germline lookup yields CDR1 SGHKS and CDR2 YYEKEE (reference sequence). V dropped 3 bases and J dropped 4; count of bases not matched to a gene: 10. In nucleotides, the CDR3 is TGTGCCAGCAGCTCCGGGGCGGGCAGGGGGTATAATTCACCCCTCCACTTT. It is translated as CASSSGAGRGYNSPLHF. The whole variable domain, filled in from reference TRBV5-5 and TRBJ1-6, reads DAGVTQSPTHLIKTRGQQVTLRCSPISGHKSVSWYQQVLGQGPQFIFQYYEKEERGRGNFPDRFSARQFPNYSSELNVNALLLGDSALYLCASSSGAGRGYNSPLHFGNGTRLTVT.

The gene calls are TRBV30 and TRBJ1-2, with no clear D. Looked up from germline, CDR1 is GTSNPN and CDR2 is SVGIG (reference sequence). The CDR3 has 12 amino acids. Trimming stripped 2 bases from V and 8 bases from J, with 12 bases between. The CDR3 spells CAWSSGLKGYTF. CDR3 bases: TGTGCCTGGAGTTCTGGGTTAAAGGGCTACACCTTC.

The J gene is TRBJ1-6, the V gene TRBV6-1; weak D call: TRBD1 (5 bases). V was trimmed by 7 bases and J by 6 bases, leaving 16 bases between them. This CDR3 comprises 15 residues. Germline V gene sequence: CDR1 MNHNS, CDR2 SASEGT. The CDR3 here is CASTRGHNINSPLHF. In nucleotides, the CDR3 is TGTGCCAGCACCCGGGGCCACAACATTAATTCACCCCTCCACTTT.

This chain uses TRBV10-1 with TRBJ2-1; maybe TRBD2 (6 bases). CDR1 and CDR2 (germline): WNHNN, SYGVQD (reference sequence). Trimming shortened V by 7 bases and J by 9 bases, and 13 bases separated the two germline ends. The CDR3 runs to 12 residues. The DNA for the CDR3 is TGCGCCAGCACGACTAGTCGCTGTGAGCAGTTCTTC. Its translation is CASTTSRCEQFF.

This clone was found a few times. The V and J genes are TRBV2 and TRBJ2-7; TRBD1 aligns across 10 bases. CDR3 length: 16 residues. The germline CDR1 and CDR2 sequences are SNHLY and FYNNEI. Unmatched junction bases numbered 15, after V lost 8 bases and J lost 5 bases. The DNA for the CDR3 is TGTGCCAGCCCGGTTTCAGGACAGGGGGTAGGGAACGAGCAGTACTTC. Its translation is CASPVSGQGVGNEQYF.

The CDR3 is CASSQGYGYTF. The CDR3 DNA reads as TGTGCCAGTAGCCAGGGATACGGCTACACCTTC. The rearrangement joins TRBV19 to TRBJ1-2; possible D gene TRBD1, 5 bases. The CDR3 extends over 11 amino acids. Deletions cut 6 bases from V and 8 bases from J, with 10 bases between. Looked up from germline, CDR1 is LNHDA and CDR2 is SQIVND (reference sequence).

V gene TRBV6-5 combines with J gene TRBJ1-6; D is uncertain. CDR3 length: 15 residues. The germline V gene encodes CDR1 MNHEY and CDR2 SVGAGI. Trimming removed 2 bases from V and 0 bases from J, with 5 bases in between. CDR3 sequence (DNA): TGTGCCAGCAGTTACGAGAGCTCCTATAATTCACCCCTCCACTTT. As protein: CASSYESSYNSPLHF.

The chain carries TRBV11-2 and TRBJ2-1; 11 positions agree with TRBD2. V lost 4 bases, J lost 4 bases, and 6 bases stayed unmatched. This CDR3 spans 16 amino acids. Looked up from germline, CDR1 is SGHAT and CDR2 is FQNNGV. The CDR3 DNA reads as TGTGCCAGCAGCTACACCGGGACTAGCGGATACAATGAGCAGTTCTTC. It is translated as CASSYTGTSGYNEQFF.

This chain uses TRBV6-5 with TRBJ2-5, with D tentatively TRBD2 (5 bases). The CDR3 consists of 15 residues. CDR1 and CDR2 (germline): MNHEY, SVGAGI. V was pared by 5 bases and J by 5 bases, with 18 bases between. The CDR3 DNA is TGTGCCAGCAGTAAGAACCGAGGGTCTGGGGAGACCCAGTACTTC. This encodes CASSKNRGSGETQYF.

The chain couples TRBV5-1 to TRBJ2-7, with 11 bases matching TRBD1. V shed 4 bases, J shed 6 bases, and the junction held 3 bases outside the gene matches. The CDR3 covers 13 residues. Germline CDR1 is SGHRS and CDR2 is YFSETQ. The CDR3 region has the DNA TGCGCCAGCAGCAGGGGGACAGGGGGCGAGCAGTACTTC. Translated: CASSRGTGGEQYF.

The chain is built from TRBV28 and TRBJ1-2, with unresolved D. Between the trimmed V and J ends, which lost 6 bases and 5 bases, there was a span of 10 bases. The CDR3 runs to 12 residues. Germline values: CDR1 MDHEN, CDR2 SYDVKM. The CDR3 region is CASSLNRYGYTF. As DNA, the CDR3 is TGTGCCAGCAGCCTAAATCGGTATGGCTACACCTTC.

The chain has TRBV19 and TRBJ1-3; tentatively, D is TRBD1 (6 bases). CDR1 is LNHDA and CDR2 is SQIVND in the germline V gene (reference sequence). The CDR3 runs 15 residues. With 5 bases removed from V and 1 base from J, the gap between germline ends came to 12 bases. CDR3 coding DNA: TGTGCCAGTAGTCAAAGCACAGGGTCTGGAAACACCATATATTTT. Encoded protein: CASSQSTGSGNTIYF.

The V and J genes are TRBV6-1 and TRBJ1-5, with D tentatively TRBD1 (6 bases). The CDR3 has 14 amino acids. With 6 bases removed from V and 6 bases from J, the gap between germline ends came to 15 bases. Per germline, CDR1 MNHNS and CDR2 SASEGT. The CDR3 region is CASRTGQTAQPQHF. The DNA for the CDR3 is TGTGCCAGCAGGACGGGACAAACGGCTCAGCCCCAGCATTTT.

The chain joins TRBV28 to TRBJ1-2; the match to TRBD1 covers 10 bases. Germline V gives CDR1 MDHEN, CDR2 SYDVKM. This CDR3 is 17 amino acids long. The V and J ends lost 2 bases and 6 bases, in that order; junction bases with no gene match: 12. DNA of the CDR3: TGTGCCAGCAGTTTAGTGATCACGGGACAGGGGAGGAATGGCTACACCTTC. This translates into CASSLVITGQGRNGYTF.

The CDR3 DNA reads as TGTGCCAGCAGTTACCTAGGGGCCCTTTCAAAGGGGGAGCTGTTTTTT. Amino acids: CASSYLGALSKGELFF. The chain links TRBV6-5 to TRBJ2-2; tentative D call: TRBD1 (5 bases). Looked up from germline, CDR1 is MNHEY and CDR2 is SVGAGI. Trimming stripped 2 bases from V and 8 bases from J, with 18 bases between. The CDR3 spans 16 residues.

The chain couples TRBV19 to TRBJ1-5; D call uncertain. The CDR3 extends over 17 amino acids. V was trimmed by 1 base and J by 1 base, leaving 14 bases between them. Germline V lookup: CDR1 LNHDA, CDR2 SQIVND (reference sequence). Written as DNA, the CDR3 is TGTGCCAGTAGTATAGTTCGACTGAAATTGAGCAATCAGCCCCAGCATTTT. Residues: CASSIVRLKLSNQPQHF.

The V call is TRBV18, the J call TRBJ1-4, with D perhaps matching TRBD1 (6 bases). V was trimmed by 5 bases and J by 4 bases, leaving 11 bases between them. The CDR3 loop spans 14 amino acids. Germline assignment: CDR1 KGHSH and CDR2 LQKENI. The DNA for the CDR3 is TGTGCCAGCTCAAACACAGGGCGTAATGAAAAACTGTTTTTT. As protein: CASSNTGRNEKLFF. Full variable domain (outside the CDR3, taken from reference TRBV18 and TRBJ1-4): NAGVMQNPRHLVRRRGQEARLRCSPMKGHSHVYWYRQLPEEGLKFMVYLQKENIIDESGMPKERFSAEFPKEGPSILRIQQVVRGDSAAYFCASSNTGRNEKLFFGSGTQLSVL.

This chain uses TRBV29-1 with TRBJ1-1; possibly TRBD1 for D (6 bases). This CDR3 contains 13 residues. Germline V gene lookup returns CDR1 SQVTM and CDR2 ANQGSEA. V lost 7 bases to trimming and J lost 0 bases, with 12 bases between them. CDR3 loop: CSARDTMNTEAFF. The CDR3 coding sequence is TGCAGCGCCCGGGACACGATGAACACTGAAGCTTTCTTT.

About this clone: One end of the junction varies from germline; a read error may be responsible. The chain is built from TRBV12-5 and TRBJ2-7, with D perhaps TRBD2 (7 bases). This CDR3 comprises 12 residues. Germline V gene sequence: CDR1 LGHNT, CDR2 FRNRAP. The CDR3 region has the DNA TGTGCTAGTGGTTTTGAGGGGGGGGAGACGGACTTC. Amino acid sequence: CASGFEGGETDF.

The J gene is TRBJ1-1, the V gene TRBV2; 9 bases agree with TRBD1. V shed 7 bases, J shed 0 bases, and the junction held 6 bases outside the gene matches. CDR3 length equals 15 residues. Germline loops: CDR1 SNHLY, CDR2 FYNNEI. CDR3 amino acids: CASMLDRGLNTEAFF. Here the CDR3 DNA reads TGTGCCAGCATGTTGGACAGGGGTCTGAACACTGAAGCTTTCTTT.

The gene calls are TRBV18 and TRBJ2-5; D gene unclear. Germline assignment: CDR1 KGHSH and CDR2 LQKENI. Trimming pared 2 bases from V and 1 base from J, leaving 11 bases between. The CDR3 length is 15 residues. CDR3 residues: CASSPNSNTQETQYF. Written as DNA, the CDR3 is TGTGCCAGCTCACCAAACAGCAACACCCAAGAGACCCAGTACTTC.

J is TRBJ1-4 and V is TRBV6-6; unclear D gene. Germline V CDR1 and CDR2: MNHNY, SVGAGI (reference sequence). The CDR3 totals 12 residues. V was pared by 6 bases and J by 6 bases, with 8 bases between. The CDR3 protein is CASRHQDEKLFF. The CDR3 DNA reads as TGTGCCAGCAGGCACCAGGATGAAAAACTGTTTTTT.

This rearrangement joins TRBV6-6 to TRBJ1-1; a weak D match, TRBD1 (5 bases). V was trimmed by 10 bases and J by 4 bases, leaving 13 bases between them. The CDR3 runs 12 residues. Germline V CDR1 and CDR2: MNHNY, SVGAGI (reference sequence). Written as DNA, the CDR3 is TGTGCCACTTCCTGGGGGGGCACTGAAGCTTTCTTT. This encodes CATSWGGTEAFF.

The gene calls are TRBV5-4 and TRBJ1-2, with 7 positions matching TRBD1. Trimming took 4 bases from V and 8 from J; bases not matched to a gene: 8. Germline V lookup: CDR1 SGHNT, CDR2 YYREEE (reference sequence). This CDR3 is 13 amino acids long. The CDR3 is CASSVDREAGYTF. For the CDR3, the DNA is TGTGCCAGCAGCGTCGACAGGGAGGCGGGCTACACCTTC.